This entry concerns a single T cell receptor (beta chain). The V and J ends lost 3 bases and 2 bases respectively, with 15 bases between them. The CDR3 spans 15 residues. Germline assignment: CDR1 SGHRS and CDR2 YFSETQ. This sample is drawn from a study of T cells in localized non-small cell lung cancer. Sequencing was performed with immunoSEQ multiplex PCR; in TCRdb, only in-frame clones are kept and a portion is missing. This sample yields 40,000 to 55,000 clones, of which approximately 80% are seen a single time; more than 15% belongs to the top ten. Sequences were derived from peripheral blood mononuclear cells, sampled before any cancer treatment. V is TRBV5-1 and J is TRBJ2-7; D assignment may be TRBD1 or TRBD2 (5 bases each). The TCR was taken from a man aged 40 to 70 with stage III lung adenocarcinoma. The CDR3 nucleotides are TGCGCCAGCAGCTCGCTCGGGACGTTCGCCTACGAGCAGTACTTC. Translation gives CASSSLGTFAYEQYF.